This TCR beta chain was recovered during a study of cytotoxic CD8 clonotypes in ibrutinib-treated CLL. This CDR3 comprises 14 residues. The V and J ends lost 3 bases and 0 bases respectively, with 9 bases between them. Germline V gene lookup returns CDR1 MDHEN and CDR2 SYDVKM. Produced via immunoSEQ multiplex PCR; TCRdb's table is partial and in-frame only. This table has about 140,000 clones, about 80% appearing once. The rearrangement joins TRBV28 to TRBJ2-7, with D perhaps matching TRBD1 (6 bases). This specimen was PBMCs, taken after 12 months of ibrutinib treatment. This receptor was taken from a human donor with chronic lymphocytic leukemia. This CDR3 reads CASSFTGSSYEQYF. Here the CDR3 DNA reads TGTGCCAGCAGTTTCACAGGGAGCTCCTACGAGCAGTACTTC.